One sample yielded the 16 T cell receptor beta chains listed below, sequenced in a study of T-cell reconstitution after alpha-beta-depleted transplantation in children. For TCRbeta, the library was prepared with unique molecular identifiers. TCRdb ran MiXCR on the PCR reads and lists one entry per CDR3 protein. Counted here are some 500,000 distinct CDR3 sequences, approximately 29% occurring once; the ten biggest clones make up more than 2%. This sample comprised PBMCs from the stem cell graft donor, obtained from the stem cell graft. The receptor source for this set is a human donor who donated a stem cell graft to a child with aplastic anemia.

The rearrangement links TRBV29-1 to TRBJ1-6; D possibly corresponds to TRBD1 (5 bases). This CDR3 is built from 13 residues. Trimming stripped 4 bases from V and 10 bases from J, with 14 bases between. Germline lookup yields CDR1 SQVTM and CDR2 ANQGSEA. The CDR3 region is CSVGQGPESPLHF. The CDR3 DNA is TGCAGCGTTGGCCAGGGCCCTGAATCACCCCTCCACTTT.

The chain links TRBV25-1 to TRBJ1-4; D gene unclear. This CDR3 is 16 amino acids long. Trimming took 4 bases from V and 2 from J, leaving 14 bases between them. The germline gives CDR1 MGHDK, CDR2 SYGVNS. The CDR3 sequence is CASSVRYSKTNEKLFF. CDR3 DNA sequence: TGTGCCAGCAGTGTTCGGTATTCAAAGACTAATGAAAAACTGTTTTTT.

This clonotype was counted a few times. This chain joins TRBV7-8 and TRBJ2-2; D gene uncertain. Trimming removed 5 bases from V and 5 bases from J, with 18 bases in between. The CDR3 runs to 16 residues. The germline gives CDR1 SGHVS, CDR2 FQNEAQ. Here the CDR3 DNA reads TGTGCCAGCAGCCCCCAAAGCGTTATTCCGACCGGGGAGCTGTTTTTT. It translates to CASSPQSVIPTGELFF.

This chain links TRBV12-3 or TRBV12-4 with TRBJ2-7; 9 bases are a match to TRBD2. This CDR3 has 15 residues. The V and J ends lost 3 bases and 7 bases, in that order; junction bases with no gene match: 10. Written as DNA, the CDR3 is TGTGCCAGCAGTTTCCGGGCTAGCGGGATGGGTGAGCAGTACTTC. As protein: CASSFRASGMGEQYF.

This clonotype was counted between two and nine times. The chain couples TRBV6-1 to TRBJ2-5, with D possibly TRBD2 on 6 matching bases. The CDR3 has 13 residues. V lost 6 bases and J lost 5, with 13 bases in between. CDR1 and CDR2 from the germline V gene are MNHNS and SASEGT. The CDR3 region has the DNA TGTGCCAGCAGCCACGGGGGTCCGGAGACCCAGTACTTC. This gives the protein CASSHGGPETQYF.

The rearrangement joins TRBV10-2 to TRBJ2-2; 7 bases fit TRBD1. The CDR3 contains 17 residues. V lost 4 bases and J lost 7; bases outside the gene matches: 15. Germline-derived CDR1 and CDR2 are WSHSY and SAAADI. CDR3 sequence: CASSGALQGRPLGELFF. The CDR3 DNA reads TGCGCCAGCAGTGGGGCACTACAGGGGAGACCCCTCGGGGAGCTGTTTTTT.

This clonotype was seen a handful of times. This chain links TRBV10-3 with TRBJ2-5, with TRBD2 as a possible D gene (5 bases). From germline, CDR1 is ENHRY and CDR2 SYGVKD. This CDR3 has 15 amino acids. V was cut by 3 bases and J by 7 bases, with 18 bases left in between. The CDR3 sequence is CAISDSQWSGLTQYF. Here the CDR3 DNA reads TGTGCCATCAGTGACTCCCAGTGGAGCGGTCTGACCCAGTACTTC.

The chain is built from TRBV6-2 or TRBV6-3 and TRBJ2-7; TRBD2 matches 9 bases. The CDR3 runs to 14 residues. V dropped 5 bases and J dropped 7; count of bases not matched to a gene: 9. CDR1 and CDR2 from the germline V gene are MNHEY and SVGEGT. For the CDR3, the DNA is TGTGCCAGCAGTCCACGGACTAGCGCTTGGGAGCAGTACTTC. Its protein product is CASSPRTSAWEQYF.

This chain joins TRBV4-3 and TRBJ2-7; 9 positions match TRBD1. CDR3 length: 16 residues. The trim removed 3 bases at V and 5 bases at J, leaving 11 bases unmatched. The germline CDR1 and CDR2 sequences are LGHNA and YSLEER. CDR3 amino acids: CASSQENNRGHNEQYV. DNA of the CDR3: TGCGCCAGCAGCCAGGAAAACAACAGGGGGCACAACGAGCAGTACGTC.

The chain links TRBV15 to TRBJ2-4; D might be TRBD1 or TRBD2, each matching 5 bases. Germline loops: CDR1 LNHNV, CDR2 YYDKDF (reference sequence). The CDR3 length is 19 residues. The V gene lost 3 bases and the J gene lost 1 base, with 22 bases spanning the gap. CDR3 nucleotide sequence: TGTGCCACCAGCAGCCTTCCGGGACGGGGAACAGTGGCCAAAAACATTCAGTACTTC. This gives the protein CATSSLPGRGTVAKNIQYF.

The chain links TRBV12-3 or TRBV12-4 to TRBJ1-2; D gene ambiguous. V was trimmed by 5 bases and J by 5 bases, leaving 12 bases between them. CDR3 size: 13 residues. The CDR3 region has the DNA TGTGCCAGCAGTGATGTCCCCACATATGGCTACACCTTC. It yields the protein CASSDVPTYGYTF.

This chain uses TRBV5-5 with TRBJ2-1; 9 positions match TRBD2. The CDR3 consists of 15 residues. V trimming: 3 bases; J trimming: 6 bases; junction bases outside the gene matches: 7. The germline V gene encodes CDR1 SGHKS and CDR2 YYEKEE (reference sequence). This CDR3 is CASSYAGGPRNEQFF. CDR3 in DNA: TGTGCCAGCAGCTACGCGGGAGGGCCTCGCAATGAGCAGTTCTTC.

This clonotype occurred a few times. The chain links TRBV6-2 or TRBV6-3 to TRBJ2-3; D not resolved. With 2 bases removed from V and 3 bases from J, the gap between germline ends came to 9 bases. Germline V CDR1 and CDR2: MNHEY, SVGEGT. The CDR3 sequence is 14 residues long. CDR3 region: CASSYVGATDTQYF. The CDR3 DNA reads as TGTGCCAGCAGTTACGTGGGCGCAACAGATACGCAGTATTTT.

The genes are TRBV20-1 and TRBJ2-5; unclear D gene. Trimming took off 2 bases at V and 1 base at J, with 2 bases between the two ends. This CDR3 contains 11 residues. Germline V lookup: CDR1 DFQATT, CDR2 SNEGSKA (reference sequence). CDR3 coding DNA: TGCAGTGCTAGAAGCCAAGAGACCCAGTACTTC. This encodes CSARSQETQYF.

This clonotype occurred once. The chain uses TRBV5-5 and TRBJ1-5; D might be TRBD1 (5 bases). The CDR3 loop spans 15 amino acids. Germline CDR1 and CDR2: SGHKS and YYEKEE (reference sequence). The V end was cut by 2 bases, the J end by 0 bases, with 9 bases between. The CDR3 nucleotides are TGTGCCAGCAGCTTCGCAGACAGTAGCAATCAGCCCCAGCATTTT. Protein: CASSFADSSNQPQHF.

In this sample, this clonotype turned up a few times. V is TRBV10-3 and J is TRBJ1-5, with TRBD1 matching 7 bases. J gave up 0 bases and V 10 bases, and 9 bases lay outside the gene matches. This CDR3 spans 15 amino acids. In germline, CDR1 is ENHRY, CDR2 SYGVKD. DNA of the CDR3: TGTGCCACGGGGACAGCCTATTATAGCAATCAGCCCCAGCATTTT. Translated, it gives CATGTAYYSNQPQHF.